What follows are 7 T cell receptor beta chains derived from one specimen sequenced in a study of radiation and T cells in renal cell carcinoma. This sample's treatment: 15 Gy SBRT to primary tumor, nephrectomy 4 weeks later. The method was immunoSEQ multiplex PCR; TCRdb's version includes in-frame clones alone and lacks a portion of them. The table shows 15,000 to 20,000 clones, with about 50% occurring only once. The material sequenced was tumor tissue, taken from a patient whose treatment included radiotherapy and nephrectomy. The receptors stem from a man aged 45-65 years with renal cell carcinoma.

The rearrangement joins TRBV11-3 to TRBJ2-2; TRBD1 aligns across 8 bases. Germline V gene data show CDR1 as SGHNT and CDR2 as YENEEA. The CDR3 loop spans 15 amino acids. Unmatched junction bases numbered 8, after V lost 4 bases and J lost 7 bases. In DNA form, the CDR3 reads TGTGCCAGCAGCTCGCGGACAGGGTGGGGCGGGGAGCTGTTTTTT. It translates to CASSSRTGWGGELFF.

This chain uses TRBV29-1 with TRBJ2-7, with D possibly being TRBD1 (6 bases). V was shortened by 4 bases and J by 5 bases, with 15 bases between the two germline ends. There are 13 residues in the CDR3. Germline assignment: CDR1 SQVTM and CDR2 ANQGSEA. The CDR3 DNA reads TGCAGCGTTGTAAGGCAGGGGTCCAACGAGCAGTACTTC. It codes for CSVVRQGSNEQYF.

The CDR3 bases are TGTGCCAGCAGCTCGACTAGAGTGAGCTACGAGCAGTACTTC. Translating gives CASSSTRVSYEQYF. V is TRBV28 and J is TRBJ2-7, with a weak D call TRBD2 (6 bases). Trimming pared 6 bases from V and 3 bases from J, leaving 15 bases between. Germline V gives CDR1 MDHEN, CDR2 SYDVKM. The CDR3 is 14 amino acids. The full variable domain, its missing parts supplied by reference TRBV28 and TRBJ2-7, is DVKVTQSSRYLVKRTGEKVFLECVQDMDHENMFWYRQDPGLGLRLIYFSYDVKMKEKGDIPEGYSVSREKKERFSLILESASTNQTSMYLCASSSTRVSYEQYFGPGTRLTVT.

The chain combines TRBV18 with TRBJ2-7; 8 nucleotides align to TRBD2. V dropped 0 bases and J dropped 1; count of bases not matched to a gene: 8. In germline, CDR1 is KGHSH, CDR2 LQKENI. The length of the CDR3 is 17 residues. DNA for the CDR3: TGTGCCAGCTCACCACCTATCACGGGAGGGTTTTCCTACGAGCAGTACTTC. Its protein product is CASSPPITGGFSYEQYF. Together with reference TRBV18 and TRBJ2-7, the CDR3 gives the full variable domain: NAGVMQNPRHLVRRRGQEARLRCSPMKGHSHVYWYRQLPEEGLKFMVYLQKENIIDESGMPKERFSAEFPKEGPSILRIQQVVRGDSAAYFCASSPPITGGFSYEQYFGPGTRLTVT.

This clone has ten or more counts. The gene calls are TRBV27 and TRBJ2-7; D is uncertain. Trimming cost V 2 bases and J 6 bases, with 14 bases left between them. The CDR3 length is 14 residues. Germline V lookup: CDR1 MNHEY, CDR2 SMNVEV (reference sequence). CDR3 region: CASSLRSSLGEQYF. In DNA, the CDR3 is TGTGCCAGCAGTTTACGGTCGAGTTTGGGCGAGCAGTACTTC.

This clone has just a few counts. V usage is TRBV4-1 and J usage is TRBJ1-5; D is unclear. Per germline, CDR1 MGHRA and CDR2 YSYEKL. The V end lost 2 bases, the J end lost 0 bases, and 5 bases lay between the germline ends. This CDR3 has 14 amino acids. The CDR3 is CASSQTDSNQPQHF. CDR3 in DNA: TGCGCCAGCAGCCAAACAGATAGCAATCAGCCCCAGCATTTT.

This clone was detected a few times. The rearrangement links TRBV7-9 to TRBJ2-2; no clear D. Trimming removed 4 bases from V and 4 bases from J, with 7 bases in between. Germline V CDR1 and CDR2: SEHNR, FQNEAQ (reference sequence). The CDR3 totals 13 residues. CDR3 protein: CASSSARTGELFF. The CDR3 region has the DNA TGTGCCAGCAGCTCCGCTCGCACCGGGGAGCTGTTTTTT.